This TCR beta chain was identified in a study of spatial heterogeneity in lung cancer. Time point specified: sample taken at primary tumor resection. In its sample, this clonotype was seen many times. The CDR3 totals 14 residues. CDR1 MDHEN and CDR2 SYDVKM come from the germline V gene. V trimming: 11 bases; J trimming: 6 bases; junction bases outside the gene matches: 10. MiXCR was run by TCRdb on the 5' RACE reads, yielding one entry per CDR3 protein. The sample lists tens of thousands of distinct CDR3 sequences; under 8% were seen once. This specimen consisted of PBMCs, obtained at surgery. This receptor was obtained from a female donor with early-stage non-small cell lung cancer. The V call is TRBV28, the J call TRBJ2-1; 10 bases agree with TRBD2. The CDR3 DNA follows: TGTGCCGGAGCGGGAGGGAGCTCCCTCAATGAGCAGTTCTTC. Translated, it gives CAGAGGSSLNEQFF.